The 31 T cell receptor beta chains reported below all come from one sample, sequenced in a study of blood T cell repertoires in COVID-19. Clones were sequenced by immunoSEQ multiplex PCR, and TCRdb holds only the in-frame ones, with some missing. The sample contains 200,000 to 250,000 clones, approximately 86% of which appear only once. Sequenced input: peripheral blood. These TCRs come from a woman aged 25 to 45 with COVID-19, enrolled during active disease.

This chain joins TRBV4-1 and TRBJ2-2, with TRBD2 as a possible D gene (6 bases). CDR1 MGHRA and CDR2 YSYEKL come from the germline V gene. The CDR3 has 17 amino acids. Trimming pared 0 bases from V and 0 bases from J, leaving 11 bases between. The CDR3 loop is CASSQESRGANTGELFF. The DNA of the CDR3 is TGCGCCAGCAGCCAAGAATCTCGCGGGGCGAACACCGGGGAGCTGTTTTTT.

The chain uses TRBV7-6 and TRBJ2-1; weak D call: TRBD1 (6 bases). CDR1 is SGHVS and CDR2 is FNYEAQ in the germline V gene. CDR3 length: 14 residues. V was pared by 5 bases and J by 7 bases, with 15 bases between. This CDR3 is CASSTGTRGNEQFF. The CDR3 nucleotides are TGTGCCAGCAGCACCGGGACGAGGGGGAATGAGCAGTTCTTC.

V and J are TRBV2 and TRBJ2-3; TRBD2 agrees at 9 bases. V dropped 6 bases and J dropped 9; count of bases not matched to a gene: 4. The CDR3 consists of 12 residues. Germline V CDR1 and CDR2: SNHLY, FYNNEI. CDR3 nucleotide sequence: TGTGCCAGCAGCCTAGCGGGGAGGACGCAGTATTTT. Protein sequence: CASSLAGRTQYF.

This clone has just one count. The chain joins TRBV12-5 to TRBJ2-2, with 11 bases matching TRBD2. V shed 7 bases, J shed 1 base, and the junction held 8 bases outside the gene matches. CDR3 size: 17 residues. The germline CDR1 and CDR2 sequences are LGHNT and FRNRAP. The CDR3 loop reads CASAKLAGEGNTGELFF. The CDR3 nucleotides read TGTGCTAGTGCTAAACTAGCGGGAGAGGGGAACACCGGGGAGCTGTTTTTT.

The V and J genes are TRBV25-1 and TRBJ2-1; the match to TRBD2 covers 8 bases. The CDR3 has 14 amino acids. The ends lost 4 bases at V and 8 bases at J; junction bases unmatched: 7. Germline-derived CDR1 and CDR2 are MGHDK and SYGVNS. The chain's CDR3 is CASSAGLAIDEQFF. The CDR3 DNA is TGTGCCAGCAGTGCTGGACTAGCAATAGATGAGCAGTTCTTC.

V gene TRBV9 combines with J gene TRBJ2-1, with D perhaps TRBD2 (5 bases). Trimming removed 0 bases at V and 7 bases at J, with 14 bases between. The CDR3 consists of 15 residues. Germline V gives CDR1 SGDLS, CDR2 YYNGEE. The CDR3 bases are TGTGCCAGCAGCGTAGGAGGGTTAGGGCCGAATGAGCAGTTCTTC. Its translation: CASSVGGLGPNEQFF.

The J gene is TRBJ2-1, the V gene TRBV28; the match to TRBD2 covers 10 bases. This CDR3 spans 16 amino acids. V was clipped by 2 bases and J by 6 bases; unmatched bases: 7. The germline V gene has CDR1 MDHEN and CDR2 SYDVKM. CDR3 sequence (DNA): TGTGCCAGCAGTTTAGTGAGCGGGGGGGTATCCAATGAGCAGTTCTTC. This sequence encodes CASSLVSGGVSNEQFF.

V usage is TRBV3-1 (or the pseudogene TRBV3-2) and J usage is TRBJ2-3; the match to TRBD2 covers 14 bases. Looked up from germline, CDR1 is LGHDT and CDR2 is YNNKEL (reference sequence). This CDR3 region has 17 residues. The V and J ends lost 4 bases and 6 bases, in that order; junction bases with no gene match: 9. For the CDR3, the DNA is TGTGCCAGCAGCCGCGCGGGACTAGCGGGAGCTGGGGATACGCAGTATTTT. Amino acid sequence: CASSRAGLAGAGDTQYF.

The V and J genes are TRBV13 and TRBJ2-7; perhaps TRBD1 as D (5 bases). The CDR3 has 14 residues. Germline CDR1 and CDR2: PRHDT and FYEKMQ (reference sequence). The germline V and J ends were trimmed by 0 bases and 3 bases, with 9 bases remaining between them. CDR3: CASSLGRGFYEQYF. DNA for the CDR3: TGTGCCAGCAGCTTAGGTAGGGGTTTCTACGAGCAGTACTTC.

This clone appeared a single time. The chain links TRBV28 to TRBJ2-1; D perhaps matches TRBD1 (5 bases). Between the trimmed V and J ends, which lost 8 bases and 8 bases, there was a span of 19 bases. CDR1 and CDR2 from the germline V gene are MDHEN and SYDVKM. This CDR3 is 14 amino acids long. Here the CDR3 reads CASENTAGFYEQFF. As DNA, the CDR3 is TGTGCCAGCGAGAATACAGCAGGGTTCTATGAGCAGTTCTTC.

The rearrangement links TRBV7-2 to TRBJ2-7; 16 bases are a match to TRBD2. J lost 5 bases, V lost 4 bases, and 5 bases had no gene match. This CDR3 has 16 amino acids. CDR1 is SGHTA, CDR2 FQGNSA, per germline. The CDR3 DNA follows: TGTGCCAGCAGCTCAGGGACTAGCGGGGGGGTCGACGAGCAGTACTTC. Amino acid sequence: CASSSGTSGGVDEQYF.

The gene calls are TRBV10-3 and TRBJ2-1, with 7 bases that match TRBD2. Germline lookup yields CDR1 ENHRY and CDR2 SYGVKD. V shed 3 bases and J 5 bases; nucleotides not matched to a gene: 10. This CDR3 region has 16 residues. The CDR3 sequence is CAISEDRFSGDNEQFF. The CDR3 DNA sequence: TGTGCCATCAGTGAAGACAGATTCAGCGGGGACAATGAGCAGTTCTTC.

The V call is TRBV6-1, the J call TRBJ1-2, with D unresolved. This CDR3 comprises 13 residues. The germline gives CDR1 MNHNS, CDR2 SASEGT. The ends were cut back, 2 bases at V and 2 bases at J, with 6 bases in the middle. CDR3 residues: CASSEPGNYGYTF. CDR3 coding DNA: TGTGCCAGCAGTGAACCCGGGAACTATGGCTACACCTTC.

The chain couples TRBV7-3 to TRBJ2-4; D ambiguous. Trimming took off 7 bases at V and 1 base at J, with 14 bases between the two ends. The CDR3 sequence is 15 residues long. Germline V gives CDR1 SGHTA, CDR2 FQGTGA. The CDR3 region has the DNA TGTGCCAGCATCACTGGATGGGCGGCCAAAAACATTCAGTACTTC. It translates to CASITGWAAKNIQYF.

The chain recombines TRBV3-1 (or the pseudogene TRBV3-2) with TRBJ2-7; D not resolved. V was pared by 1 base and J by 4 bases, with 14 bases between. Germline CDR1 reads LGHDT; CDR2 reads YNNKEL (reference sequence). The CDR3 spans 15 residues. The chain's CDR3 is CASSQGSNSLYEQYF. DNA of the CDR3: TGTGCCAGCAGCCAAGGGTCCAACTCGTTATACGAGCAGTACTTC.

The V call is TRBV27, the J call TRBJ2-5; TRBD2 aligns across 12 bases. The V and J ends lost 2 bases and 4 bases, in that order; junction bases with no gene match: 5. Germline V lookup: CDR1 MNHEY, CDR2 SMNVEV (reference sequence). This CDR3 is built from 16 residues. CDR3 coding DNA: TGTGCCAGCAGTTTACAAGGACTAGCGGGGAGAGAGACCCAGTACTTC. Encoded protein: CASSLQGLAGRETQYF.

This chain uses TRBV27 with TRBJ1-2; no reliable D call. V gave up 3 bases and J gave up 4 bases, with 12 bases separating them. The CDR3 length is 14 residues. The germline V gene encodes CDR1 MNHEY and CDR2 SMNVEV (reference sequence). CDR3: CASSFSRMTYGYTF. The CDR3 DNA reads TGTGCCAGCAGTTTCTCCAGGATGACCTATGGCTACACCTTC.

The CDR3, as DNA: TGTGCCAGCAGTGAGTGGACAGGAAAAGAAAAACTGTTTTTT. This sequence encodes CASSEWTGKEKLFF. This chain uses TRBV2 with TRBJ1-4; 7 bases agree with TRBD1. V dropped 3 bases and J dropped 8; count of bases not matched to a gene: 6. Germline CDR1 and CDR2: SNHLY and FYNNEI. This CDR3 has 14 residues.

Written as DNA, the CDR3 is TGTGCCAGCAGCGCCACCGGGACAGGCTCCTACGAGCAGTACTTC. Its protein is CASSATGTGSYEQYF. The V and J genes are TRBV28 and TRBJ2-7; 8 bases line up with TRBD1. From germline, CDR1 is MDHEN and CDR2 SYDVKM. There are 15 residues in the CDR3. The trim removed 6 bases at V and 0 bases at J, leaving 7 bases unmatched. Full variable domain (rest looked up from reference TRBV28 and TRBJ2-7): DVKVTQSSRYLVKRTGEKVFLECVQDMDHENMFWYRQDPGLGLRLIYFSYDVKMKEKGDIPEGYSVSREKKERFSLILESASTNQTSMYLCASSATGTGSYEQYFGPGTRLTVT.

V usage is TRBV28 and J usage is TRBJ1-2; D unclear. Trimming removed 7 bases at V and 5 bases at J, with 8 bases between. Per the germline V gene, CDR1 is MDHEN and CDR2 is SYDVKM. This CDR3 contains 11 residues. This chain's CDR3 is CASTGTYGYTF. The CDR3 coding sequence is TGTGCCAGCACAGGAACTTATGGCTACACCTTC.

CDR3 residues: CASSYYRESPNTIYF. The CDR3 coding sequence is TGTGCCAGCAGTTATTACCGGGAGAGCCCAAACACCATATATTTT. The chain uses TRBV6-6 and TRBJ1-3; no clear D gene. Germline loops: CDR1 MNHNY, CDR2 SVGAGI (reference sequence). The CDR3 extends over 15 amino acids. Trimming cost V 3 bases and J 6 bases, with 15 bases left between them.

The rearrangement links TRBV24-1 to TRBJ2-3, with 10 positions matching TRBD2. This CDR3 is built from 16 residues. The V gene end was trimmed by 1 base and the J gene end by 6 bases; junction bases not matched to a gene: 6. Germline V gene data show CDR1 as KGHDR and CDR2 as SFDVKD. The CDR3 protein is CATSDFLAGAGDTQYF. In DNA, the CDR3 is TGTGCCACCAGTGATTTCCTAGCGGGGGCCGGCGATACGCAGTATTTT.

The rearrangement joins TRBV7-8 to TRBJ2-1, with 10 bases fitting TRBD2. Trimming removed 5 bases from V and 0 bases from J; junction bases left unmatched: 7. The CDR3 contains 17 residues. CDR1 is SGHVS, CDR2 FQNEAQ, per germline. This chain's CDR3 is CASSPPSGGASYNEQFF. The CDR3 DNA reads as TGTGCCAGCAGCCCCCCTAGCGGGGGAGCCTCCTACAATGAGCAGTTCTTC.

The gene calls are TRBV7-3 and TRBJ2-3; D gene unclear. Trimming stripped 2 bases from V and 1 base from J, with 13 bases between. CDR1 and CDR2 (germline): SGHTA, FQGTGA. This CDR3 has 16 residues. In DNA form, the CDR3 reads TGTGCCAGCAGCTTACTTCATCTAAGCGGCACAGATACGCAGTATTTT. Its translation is CASSLLHLSGTDTQYF.

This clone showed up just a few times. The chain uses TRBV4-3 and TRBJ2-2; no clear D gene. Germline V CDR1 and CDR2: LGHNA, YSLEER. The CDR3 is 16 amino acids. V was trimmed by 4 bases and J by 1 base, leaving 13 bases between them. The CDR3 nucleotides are TGCGCCAGCAGCCCCAAAGAGCATTTGAACACCGGGGAGCTGTTTTTT. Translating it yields CASSPKEHLNTGELFF.

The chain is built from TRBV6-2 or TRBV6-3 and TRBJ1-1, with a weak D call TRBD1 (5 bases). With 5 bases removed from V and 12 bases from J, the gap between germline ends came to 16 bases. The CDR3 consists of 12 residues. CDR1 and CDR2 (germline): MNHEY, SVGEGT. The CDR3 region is CASSPTLRQSFF. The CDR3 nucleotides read TGTGCCAGCAGTCCCACCCTTCGACAGTCTTTCTTT.

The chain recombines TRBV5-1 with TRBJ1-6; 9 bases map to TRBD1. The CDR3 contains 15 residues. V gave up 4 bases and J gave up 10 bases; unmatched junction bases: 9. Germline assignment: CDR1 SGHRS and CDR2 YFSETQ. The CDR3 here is CASSPVGQGDSPLHF. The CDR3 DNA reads TGCGCCAGCAGCCCGGTGGGACAGGGTGACTCACCCCTCCACTTT.

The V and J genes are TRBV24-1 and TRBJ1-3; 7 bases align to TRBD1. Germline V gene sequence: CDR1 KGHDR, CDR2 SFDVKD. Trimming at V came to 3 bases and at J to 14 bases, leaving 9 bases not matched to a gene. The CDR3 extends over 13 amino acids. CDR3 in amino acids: CATSDGGTAGLYF. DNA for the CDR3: TGTGCCACCAGTGATGGGGGGACAGCCGGACTATATTTT.

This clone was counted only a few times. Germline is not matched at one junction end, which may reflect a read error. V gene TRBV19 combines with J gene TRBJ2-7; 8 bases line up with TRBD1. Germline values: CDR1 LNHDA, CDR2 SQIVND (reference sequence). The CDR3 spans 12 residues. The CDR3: CASSQRQGLPVF. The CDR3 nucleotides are TGTGCCAGTTCTCAACGACAGGGGCTACCCGTATTC. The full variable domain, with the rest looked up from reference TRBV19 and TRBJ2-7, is DGGITQSPKYLFRKEGQNVTLSCEQNLNHDAMYWYRQDPGQGLRLIYYSQIVNDFQKGDIAEGYSVSREKKESFPLTVTSAQKNPTAFYLCASSQRQGLPVFGPGTRLTVT.

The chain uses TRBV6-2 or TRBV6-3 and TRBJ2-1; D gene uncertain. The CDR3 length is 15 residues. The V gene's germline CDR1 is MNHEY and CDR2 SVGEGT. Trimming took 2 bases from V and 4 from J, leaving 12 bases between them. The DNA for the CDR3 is TGTGCCAGCAGTTACGAGGTAGTTGGGTACAATGAGCAGTTCTTC. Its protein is CASSYEVVGYNEQFF.

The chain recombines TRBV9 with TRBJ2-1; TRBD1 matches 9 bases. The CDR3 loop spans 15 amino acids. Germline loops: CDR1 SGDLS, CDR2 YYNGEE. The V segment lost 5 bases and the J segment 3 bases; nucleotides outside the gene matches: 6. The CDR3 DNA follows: TGTGCCAGCAGTTCGGGACAGGGAGACTACAATGAGCAGTTCTTC. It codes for CASSSGQGDYNEQFF.